The rows below give T cell receptor beta chains drawn from one sample of a study of blood T cell repertoires in COVID-19. TCRdb's table, derived via immunoSEQ multiplex PCR, lists solely in-frame clones and lacks some. This sample has roughly 120,000 clones, with 83% found just once. Sequenced input: peripheral blood. Receptors were obtained from a woman aged 60-70 years with acute or convalescent COVID-19. The CDR3 runs from the conserved cysteine through the conserved F or W. Fields, in order: J gene, D gene, V gene, clone size, CDR3 DNA, CDR3 protein. The D gene is left open where the match is weak. Clone size is given for some rows only: seen once, a few or many times, or a class if the clone is expanded.

>TRBJ2-2|NA|TRBV9|few
TGTGCCAGCAGCTTTTGGACTACGAACACCGGGGAGCTGTTTTTT
CASSFWTTNTGELFF
>TRBJ1-1|NA|TRBV7-9|NA
TGTGCCAGCAGCTTTCAGGAGAACACTGAAGCTTTCTTT
CASSFQENTEAFF
>TRBJ1-4|NA|TRBV18|NA
TGTGCCAGCTCATCGGGATTGCGGGGATCTAATGAAAAACTGTTTTTT
CASSSGLRGSNEKLFF
>TRBJ1-1|NA|TRBV30|NA
TGTGCCTGGACGGGAAGGGCGGTAGCTTTCTTT
CAWTGRAVAFF
>TRBJ1-1|NA|TRBV18|NA
TGTGCCAGCTCACCACCGCAGGATCCGGATGAAGCTTTCTTT
CASSPPQDPDEAFF
>TRBJ2-1|TRBD1|TRBV29-1|NA
TGCAGCGTTAATAAGGGGGACAGGGCCTACAATGAGCAGTTCTTC
CSVNKGDRAYNEQFF
>TRBJ1-6|TRBD1|TRBV3-1/TRBV3-2|NA
TGTGCCAGCAGCCAAGGACAGGGGAGCTCACCCCTCCACTTT
CASSQGQGSSPLHF
>TRBJ1-4|NA|TRBV5-1|NA
TGCGCCAGCAGCTCGACCTCCACAGGTTGGGGTAATGAAAAACTGTTTTTT
CASSSTSTGWGNEKLFF
>TRBJ1-6|TRBD1|TRBV28|few
TGTGCCAGCAGTTTCCTCAGGGGGGATAATTCACCCCTCCACTTT
CASSFLRGDNSPLHF
>TRBJ1-6|TRBD1|TRBV5-1|NA
TGCGCCAGCAGCTTCCAAGGTCAGGGGGCAGAATCACCCCTCCACTTT
CASSFQGQGAESPLHF
>TRBJ2-1|NA|TRBV6-5|NA
TGTGCCACATCCCGACAGCCTGCTTACAATGAGCAGTTCTTC
CATSRQPAYNEQFF
>TRBJ1-1|NA|TRBV5-1|NA
TGCGCCAGCAGCTTGATTCCCGGGACTTTCAACACTGAAGCTTTCTTT
CASSLIPGTFNTEAFF
>TRBJ2-7|TRBD2|TRBV7-2|NA
TGTGCCAGCAGCTTAGGCCCACCACGACTAGCGGGGGCCTACGAGCAGTACTTC
CASSLGPPRLAGAYEQYF
>TRBJ2-1|TRBD2|TRBV6-2/TRBV6-3|once
TGTGCCAGCAGTTACAAAACTCGAACGGGACTAGTATACAATGAGCAGTTCTTC
CASSYKTRTGLVYNEQFF
>TRBJ1-2|TRBD1|TRBV28|NA
TGTGCCAGCAGCTCACCGGGGACAGGGCTTGGGAGTGGCTACACCTTC
CASSSPGTGLGSGYTF
>TRBJ1-4|NA|TRBV28|NA
TGTGCCAGCAGAGACCGGGGCCGGGGGGCGGAAAAACTGTTTTTT
CASRDRGRGAEKLFF
>TRBJ2-3|TRBD2|TRBV3-1/TRBV3-2|NA
TGTGCCAGCAGGACTAGCGGCACAGATACGCAGTATTTT
CASRTSGTDTQYF
>TRBJ2-3|NA|TRBV18|few
TGTGCCAGCTCACCAACAGTGGCAGATACGCAGTATTTT
CASSPTVADTQYF
>TRBJ2-1|NA|TRBV7-2|NA
TGTGCCAGCAGCCCCGGGACTGGACCCTCTAATGAGCAGTTCTTC
CASSPGTGPSNEQFF
>TRBJ1-5|NA|TRBV27|NA
TGTGCCAGCAGACCGGTCGGCAATCAGCCCCAGCATTTT
CASRPVGNQPQHF
>TRBJ1-1|TRBD1|TRBV6-5|once
TGTGCCAGCAGTAAGTCCGGGACAGGGGGAAGGGAAGCTTTCTTT
CASSKSGTGGREAFF
>TRBJ1-1|TRBD1|TRBV9|NA
TGTGCCAGCAGCGTTGGGACAGCCCACACTGAAGCTTTCTTT
CASSVGTAHTEAFF
>TRBJ2-7|TRBD2|TRBV5-1|NA
TGCGCCAGCAGCTTGGCCAGTCGACTAGCGGGGGGGCCCTACGAGCAGTACTTC
CASSLASRLAGGPYEQYF
>TRBJ2-6|TRBD1|TRBV5-4|NA
TGTGCCAGCCACAGGGGGACTGGGGCCAACGTCCTGACTTTC
CASHRGTGANVLTF
>TRBJ1-5|NA|TRBV2|NA
TGTGCCAGCAATCAGGGCGGGAATGGCAATCAGCCCCAGCATTTT
CASNQGGNGNQPQHF
>TRBJ1-1|NA|TRBV6-6|once
TGTGCCAGCAGTTATGGGAGCACTGAAGCTTTCTTT
CASSYGSTEAFF
>TRBJ1-2|NA|TRBV3-1/TRBV3-2|NA
TGTGCCAGCAGCCAAGTGGTCCGGGGTGGCTACACCTTC
CASSQVVRGGYTF
>TRBJ1-4|NA|TRBV2|few
TGTGCCAGCAGTCTCGAGGAACCGGGGATTGAAAAACTGTTTTTT
CASSLEEPGIEKLFF
>TRBJ1-5|NA|TRBV11-2|NA
TGTGCCAGCAGCTTAGATCACGGGGGGAATCAGCCCCAGCATTTT
CASSLDHGGNQPQHF
>TRBJ2-4|TRBD1|TRBV28|NA
TGTGCCAGCAGCCCCCGGGACAGGGAACCCAAAAACATTCAGTACTTC
CASSPRDREPKNIQYF
>TRBJ1-4|NA|TRBV2|NA
TGTGCCAGCAGTGGGACAGTCGCAACTAATGAAAAACTGTTTTTT
CASSGTVATNEKLFF
>TRBJ1-6|NA|TRBV11-2|NA
TGTGCCAGCAGCCCAGCACTAAATTCACCCCTCCACTTT
CASSPALNSPLHF
>TRBJ2-3|TRBD2|TRBV11-2|NA
TGTGCCAGCAGGCCCGGACTAGCGGGAGGGACAGATACGCAGTATTTT
CASRPGLAGGTDTQYF
>TRBJ2-2|TRBD2|TRBV19|once
TGTGCCAGTAAGATGGGAGGGACTAGCGGCACCGGGGAGCTGTTTTTT
CASKMGGTSGTGELFF
>TRBJ1-1|NA|TRBV3-1/TRBV3-2|few
TGTGCCAGCAGCCAATACAGCACCTTGCCCGAAGCTTTCTTT
CASSQYSTLPEAFF
>TRBJ1-1|TRBD1|TRBV5-1|NA
TGCGCCAGCAGCTCACAGGGGACTGAAGCTTTCTTT
CASSSQGTEAFF
>TRBJ1-1|NA|TRBV5-1|NA
TGCGCCAGCAGCTTGGACCAGGTCACTGAAGCTTTCTTT
CASSLDQVTEAFF
>TRBJ2-3|NA|TRBV11-2|NA
TGTGCCAGCTCCAATGGGGCCACTAGCACAGATACGCAGTATTTT
CASSNGATSTDTQYF
>TRBJ2-5|NA|TRBV11-2|NA
TGTGCCAGCAGCTTAGTTGGCAGGGGCCCTCAGGCGTACTTC
CASSLVGRGPQAYF
>TRBJ1-1|TRBD1|TRBV2|NA
TGTGCCAGCAGTGGGGGACAGAGGGCTTTCTTT
CASSGGQRAFF
>TRBJ1-2|TRBD1|TRBV12-3/TRBV12-4|NA
TGTGCCAGCAGTCCGGACAGGGACTATGGCTACACCTTC
CASSPDRDYGYTF
>TRBJ1-1|NA|TRBV28|NA
TGTGCCAGCAGTTCATCTTCGGGAGGTTCCACTGAAGCTTTCTTT
CASSSSSGGSTEAFF
>TRBJ2-7|NA|TRBV3-1/TRBV3-2|few
TGTGCCAGCAGCCACACAGAGCAAAGCTACGAGCAGTACTTC
CASSHTEQSYEQYF
>TRBJ1-2|TRBD1|TRBV6-4|NA
TGTGCCCGACTTAAGCTGGACAGGGCCTTTGGCTACACCTTC
CARLKLDRAFGYTF
>TRBJ1-3|TRBD1|TRBV5-1|NA
TGCGCCAGCAGCTTGGGTTCTCGGGACAGCTCTGGAAACACCATATATTTT
CASSLGSRDSSGNTIYF
>TRBJ2-1|NA|TRBV7-9|NA
TGTGCCAGCAGTCCCGGGACTTCAACCTACAATGAGCAGTTCTTC
CASSPGTSTYNEQFF